A single sample gave rise to the 24 T cell receptor beta chains below, sequenced in a study of neurological immune-mediated disorders (dated by TCRdb to the late 2010s). Receptor amplification or capture employed 5' RACE. Sequencing used an Illumina HiSeq 2500. The raw public data were reprocessed by TCRdb itself: fastp quality trimming at Q25, MiXCR clonotype calling, in-frame beta chains only. One record per CDR3 amino acid sequence lists the most common genes and DNA. The sample has about 50,000 distinct CDR3 sequences on record, around a tenth of them singletons. Approximately 21% of the sample rests with the top ten. Sequences were obtained from PBMCs. These receptor sequences come from a woman in her thirties or forties with HTLV-1-associated myelopathy (HAM/TSP).

This clonotype was seen repeatedly, ten times or more. J is TRBJ2-5 and V is TRBV15, with D tentatively TRBD2 (6 bases). The CDR3 extends over 14 amino acids. In germline, CDR1 is LNHNV, CDR2 YYDKDF (reference sequence). V was pared by 4 bases and J by 5 bases, with 14 bases between. CDR3: CATSKPAGSETQYF. CDR3 sequence (DNA): TGTGCCACCAGCAAGCCCGCGGGAAGTGAGACCCAGTACTTC.

The chain's CDR3 is CASSRQEMPGTGGMGFKNIQYF. The CDR3 DNA reads TGTGCCAGCAGCCGACAAGAGATGCCCGGGACAGGGGGCATGGGATTCAAAAACATTCAGTACTTC. This rearrangement joins TRBV7-9 to TRBJ2-4; 12 bases line up with TRBD1. The CDR3 is 22 amino acids. Trimming removed 5 bases from V and 3 bases from J; junction bases left unmatched: 23. Germline values: CDR1 SEHNR, CDR2 FQNEAQ (reference sequence).

This clonotype was seen at least ten times. The chain links TRBV20-1 to TRBJ1-1; 11 nucleotides line up with TRBD1. The V segment lost 0 bases and the J segment 5 bases; nucleotides outside the gene matches: 2. Germline V CDR1 and CDR2: DFQATT, SNEGSKA (reference sequence). The CDR3 is 14 residues long. The CDR3 spells CSARERDRGTEAFF. In DNA, the CDR3 is TGCAGTGCTAGAGAACGGGACAGGGGGACTGAAGCTTTCTTT.

The table lists this clonotype with many counts. The chain has TRBV5-1 and TRBJ2-7, with D tentatively TRBD1 or TRBD2 (6 bases each). V lost 0 bases to trimming and J lost 2 bases, with 12 bases between them. The CDR3 spans 15 residues. CDR1 is SGHRS, CDR2 YFSETQ, per germline. The CDR3 loop reads CASSLDTGGPYEQYF. For the CDR3, the DNA is TGCGCCAGCAGCTTGGACACCGGGGGCCCCTACGAGCAGTACTTC. Supplemented by reference TRBV5-1 and TRBJ2-7, the full variable domain reads KAGVTQTPRYLIKTRGQQVTLSCSPISGHRSVSWYQQTPGQGLQFLFEYFSETQRNKGNFPGRFSGRQFSNSRSEMNVSTLELGDSALYLCASSLDTGGPYEQYFGPGTRLTVT.

This clonotype was detected ten times or more. V and J are TRBV4-1 and TRBJ1-1; tentative D call: TRBD1 (5 bases). This CDR3 has 18 amino acids. V dropped 4 bases and J dropped 0 bases, with 21 bases sitting between them. The germline V gene encodes CDR1 MGHRA and CDR2 YSYEKL. CDR3 residues: CASSPRSRLGGMNTEAFF. In DNA form, the CDR3 reads TGCGCCAGCAGCCCCAGGTCCCGGTTGGGGGGGATGAACACTGAAGCTTTCTTT.

This clonotype showed up many times. J is TRBJ2-1 and V is TRBV11-2; 8 bases are a match to TRBD2. Trimming took 0 bases from V and 9 from J; bases not matched to a gene: 16. Germline CDR1 SGHAT, CDR2 FQNNGV. This CDR3 has 18 amino acids. The CDR3 sequence is CASSLDPAPRGVMFEQFF. In DNA, the CDR3 is TGTGCCAGCAGCTTAGATCCAGCCCCGCGGGGGGTAATGTTTGAGCAGTTCTTC.

Points on this clonotype: This may be a read error, as it is one base from a much larger clone. The gene calls are TRBV12-3 or TRBV12-4 and TRBJ2-5, with 12 bases identical to TRBD2. This CDR3 is 14 amino acids long. Here the CDR3 reads CASSFGTSGQTHYF. The CDR3, as DNA: TGTGCCAGCAGTTTCGGGACTAGCGGGCAGACCCATTACTTC.

The genes are TRBV18 and TRBJ2-7; TRBD1 might be the D (5 bases). Germline values: CDR1 KGHSH, CDR2 LQKENI. This CDR3 spans 13 amino acids. Trimming removed 2 bases from V and 1 base from J, with 6 bases in between. The CDR3 loop reads CASSPDRSYEQYF. In nucleotides, the CDR3 is TGTGCCAGCTCACCAGACAGATCCTACGAGCAGTACTTC.

The gene calls are TRBV20-1 and TRBJ2-7, with a tentative D call TRBD2 (5 bases). CDR3 length: 15 amino acids. The V gene's germline CDR1 is DFQATT and CDR2 SNEGSKA (reference sequence). Deletions cut 1 base from V and 3 bases from J, with 16 bases between. The CDR3: CSARGLMWENYEQYF. CDR3 bases: TGCAGTGCTAGAGGCCTCATGTGGGAGAACTACGAGCAGTACTTC.

This clonotype has a count of ten or more. The chain uses TRBV7-8 and TRBJ1-1, with unresolved D. The CDR3 runs to 15 residues. Looked up from germline, CDR1 is SGHVS and CDR2 is FQNEAQ. Trimming took off 5 bases at V and 1 base at J, with 14 bases between the two ends. The CDR3 region has the DNA TGTGCCAGCAGCATAACCGGTCTGACGAACACTGAAGCTTTCTTT. Translating it yields CASSITGLTNTEAFF.

This clonotype was counted a few times. The V and J genes are TRBV6-1 and TRBJ2-1, with 7 bases fitting TRBD1. There are 14 residues in the CDR3. Germline V gene data show CDR1 as MNHNS and CDR2 as SASEGT. The V segment lost 6 bases and the J segment 2 bases; nucleotides outside the gene matches: 4. CDR3 in amino acids: CASSTGDAYNEQFF. The CDR3 DNA reads TGTGCCAGCAGCACAGGGGACGCCTACAATGAGCAGTTCTTC.

This clonotype came up many times. The chain couples TRBV5-6 to TRBJ1-2, with unresolved D. CDR3 length: 13 residues. Trimming left V 9 bases short and J 0 bases short, with 12 bases between. Germline V lookup: CDR1 SGHDT, CDR2 YYEEEE. As DNA, the CDR3 is TGTGCCACCAAAAGGGATGCTAACTATGGCTACACCTTC. Its translation: CATKRDANYGYTF. The whole variable domain, remainder taken from reference TRBV5-6 and TRBJ1-2, is DAGVTQSPTHLIKTRGQQVTLRCSPKSGHDTVSWYQQALGQGPQFIFQYYEEEERQRGNFPDRFSGHQFPNYSSELNVNALLLGDSALYLCATKRDANYGYTFGSGTRLTVV.

This clonotype was counted many times. This sequence joins TRBV12-3 or TRBV12-4 and TRBJ2-7; TRBD1 aligns across 10 bases. The CDR3 is 14 amino acids. V dropped 0 bases and J dropped 12; count of bases not matched to a gene: 8. The CDR3 here is CASSLAGQGSVLYF. The DNA for the CDR3 is TGTGCCAGCAGTTTAGCGGGACAGGGGTCGGTTCTGTACTTC.

This clonotype was seen many times. This sequence joins TRBV6-2 or TRBV6-3 and TRBJ2-3; D ambiguous. V lost 7 bases to trimming and J lost 2 bases, with 19 bases between them. The CDR3 is 16 residues long. Germline V gene sequence: CDR1 MNHEY, CDR2 SVGEGT. The CDR3 loop reads CASTNGRRGNTDTQYF. The CDR3 DNA follows: TGTGCCAGCACCAACGGTCGTCGAGGAAACACAGATACGCAGTATTTT.

This clonotype has ten or more counts. CDR3 DNA sequence: TGCAGCGTAGCCCAGGGGGCTGCGAACACTGAAGCTTTCTTT. Translating it yields CSVAQGAANTEAFF. The gene calls are TRBV29-1 and TRBJ1-1, with 8 bases fitting TRBD1. The CDR3 is 14 amino acids. Germline values: CDR1 SQVTM, CDR2 ANQGSEA. J was trimmed by 1 base and V by 6 bases; bases with no gene match: 7.

This clonotype has a count of ten or more. This chain joins TRBV5-1 and TRBJ2-7, with 7 bases identical to TRBD1. The CDR3 covers 14 residues. The V gene's germline CDR1 is SGHRS and CDR2 YFSETQ. The V segment lost 4 bases and the J segment 0 bases; nucleotides outside the gene matches: 4. CDR3 region: CASSLGQPSYEQYF. CDR3 sequence (DNA): TGCGCCAGCAGCCTGGGACAGCCCTCCTACGAGCAGTACTTC.

At least ten counts were recorded for this clonotype. The rearrangement uses TRBV6-2 or TRBV6-3 and TRBJ1-1; D uncertain. Trimming stripped 4 bases from V and 5 bases from J, with 5 bases between. The germline V gene encodes CDR1 MNHEY and CDR2 SVGEGT. The CDR3 runs 11 residues. DNA of the CDR3: TGTGCCAGCAGTTCGATTACTGAAGCTTTCTTT. It translates to CASSSITEAFF.

Regarding this clonotype: A read error is possible here, since a much larger clone lies one base away. CDR3 region: CASSDDRELEKLFF. DNA for the CDR3: TGTGCCAGCAGTGATGACAGGGAGCTTGAAAAACTGTTTTTT. V usage is TRBV25-1 and J usage is TRBJ1-4; 7 nucleotides agree with TRBD1. The CDR3 runs to 14 residues. The germline CDR1 and CDR2 sequences are MGHDK and SYGVNS. V lost 3 bases to trimming and J lost 7 bases; unmatched junction nucleotides: 5.

The sample holds many counts of this clonotype. V is TRBV20-1 and J is TRBJ2-5, with D perhaps TRBD1 (5 bases). Trimming took 3 bases from V and 4 from J, leaving 15 bases between them. The CDR3 sequence is 14 residues long. Germline V gene data show CDR1 as DFQATT and CDR2 as SNEGSKA (reference sequence). The CDR3 bases are TGCAGTGCTAGTCTTCTAGTGGGGCGAGAGACCCAGTACTTC. It codes for CSASLLVGRETQYF.

This clonotype occurred many times. V and J are TRBV3-1 and TRBJ1-2; D uncertain. The length of the CDR3 is 14 residues. The V gene's germline CDR1 is LGHDT and CDR2 YNNKEL (reference sequence). With 0 bases removed from V and 5 bases from J, the gap between germline ends came to 10 bases. Here the CDR3 DNA reads TGTGCCAGCAGCCAAGACGAAACGGTGTATGGCTACACCTTC. Protein sequence: CASSQDETVYGYTF.

This clonotype was found many times. CDR3 DNA: TGTGCCAGCAGTGATTACAGAACAGATACGCAGTATTTT. Its protein is CASSDYRTDTQYF. The chain couples TRBV6-1 to TRBJ2-3; no reliable D call. CDR1 MNHNS and CDR2 SASEGT come from the germline V gene. This CDR3 is 13 amino acids long. Trimming left V 3 bases short and J 3 bases short, with 7 bases between.

This clonotype showed up many times. The chain combines TRBV7-8 with TRBJ1-2; D gene unclear. V dropped 6 bases and J dropped 4 bases, with 6 bases sitting between them. The V gene's germline CDR1 is SGHVS and CDR2 FQNEAQ. The CDR3 loop spans 11 amino acids. The CDR3 sequence: CASSSFYGYTF. In DNA form, the CDR3 reads TGTGCCAGCAGTTCCTTCTATGGCTACACCTTC.

Concerning this clonotype: At one boundary the junction diverges from the germline segment, which might be a read error. The chain recombines TRBV24-1 with TRBJ2-2; the D gene is possibly TRBD2 (5 bases). The CDR3 extends over 15 amino acids. CDR1 and CDR2 from the germline V gene are KGHDR and SFDVKD. The CDR3 region is CATSRETPRRWELYF. The CDR3 nucleotides are TGTGCCACCAGTAGAGAGACCCCAAGGCGGTGGGAGCTGTATTTT.

This clonotype was observed many times. This chain connects TRBV2 to TRBJ2-2, with 9 positions matching TRBD1. This CDR3 is built from 16 residues. The ends lost 2 bases at V and 7 bases at J; junction bases unmatched: 8. CDR1 is SNHLY and CDR2 is FYNNEI in the germline V gene. This CDR3 reads CASSELGTGKVGELFF. CDR3 DNA: TGTGCCAGCAGTGAATTAGGGACAGGGAAAGTCGGGGAGCTGTTTTTT.